Included here is one T cell receptor (beta chain) sequence, with context. Its antigen is as yet unknown. The CDR3 loop spans 12 amino acids. CDR1 and CDR2 (germline): PRHDT, FYEKMQ (reference sequence). Trimming took off 0 bases at V and 1 base at J, with 0 bases between the two ends. Sequencing was performed with immunoSEQ multiplex PCR; in TCRdb, only in-frame clones are kept and a portion is missing. This repertoire shows a few hundred thousand clones, roughly 88% found once; its top ten account for about 14%. This specimen comes from a study of cytomegalovirus exposure and HLA in healthy donors. Overall study results and limits: In vitro data verified three CMV-associated chains as specific for CMV antigens. The investigators catalogued some 150 TCR beta chains as cytomegalovirus-associated. Cytomegalovirus status was reportedly diagnosed by the classifier with high sensitivity and specificity.

The J gene is TRBJ2-5, the V gene TRBV13, with D uncertain. The clonotype was recovered from a woman in her twenties or thirties in good health and CMV-seropositive. The sample was PBMCs. CDR3 region: CASSLGQETQYF. DNA of the CDR3: TGTGCCAGCAGCTTAGGCCAAGAGACCCAGTACTTC.